This T cell receptor beta chain was documented in a study of a mutant IDH1 vaccine in newly diagnosed glioma. The table lists this clone with a count of one. Antigen specificity is unknown. The CDR3 contains 14 residues. Per germline, CDR1 SGHAT and CDR2 FQNNGV. The ends were cut back, 1 base at V and 2 bases at J, with 9 bases in the middle. Clones were read by immunoSEQ multiplex PCR, and TCRdb kept only the in-frame ones, dropping some. The sample lists tens of thousands of clones, 80% to 85% occurring once. The time point denotes: week 35, safety follow-up. Vaccination comprised doses that each held 300 ug of mutant IDH1 20-mer peptide, plus topical imiquimod.

The chain has TRBV11-2 and TRBJ2-7, with D perhaps matching TRBD2 (6 bases). The clonotype was recovered from a man younger than 45 with glioma. This specimen consisted of PBMCs, obtained from a glioma patient whose treatment included an IDH1 peptide vaccine. CDR3 coding DNA: TGTGCCAGCAGCTTAGGCCCGGGGGCCTACGAGCAGTACTTC. Amino acid sequence: CASSLGPGAYEQYF.